The 3 T cell receptor beta chains listed next were all sequenced from one sample in a study of vaccination effects on CD4 cells after COVID-19. Antigen-specific CD4+ T cells expanded by the ViraFEST assay with viral peptide pools were then sequenced. Researchers isolated CD4+ T cells once less than twelve days of culture had elapsed. Vaccine recipients had no previous SARS-CoV-2 infection; their nucleocapsid antibodies were negative. No cognate antigen is known for these TCRs. Sequenced by immunoSEQ multiplex PCR; TCRdb stores in-frame clones only, minus some. The data contain about 73,000 clones, about four fifths of them seen just once; the ten biggest clones take up under 3%. The sequences come from CD4+ T cells from PBMCs cultured with HCoV-NL63 spike peptides, collected before COVID-19 vaccination. All receptors come from a human donor who received a COVID-19 vaccine.

The chain links TRBV5-6 to TRBJ1-3; 7 nucleotides agree with TRBD1. Germline V CDR1 and CDR2: SGHDT, YYEEEE. V trimming: 4 bases; J trimming: 3 bases; junction bases outside the gene matches: 7. The CDR3 has 15 amino acids. The chain's CDR3 is CASSRDRIIGNTIYF. The CDR3 DNA reads TGTGCCAGCAGCCGGGACAGAATTATTGGAAACACCATATATTTT.

This chain links TRBV6-5 with TRBJ1-1; D is unclear. This CDR3 comprises 15 residues. Germline CDR1 reads MNHEY; CDR2 reads SVGAGI. The V gene lost 7 bases and the J gene lost 1 base, with 16 bases spanning the gap. DNA of the CDR3: TGTGCCAGCACGCTTTGGCGGGGATCGAACACTGAAGCTTTCTTT. The encoded protein is CASTLWRGSNTEAFF.

The chain joins TRBV11-2 to TRBJ1-2, with D maybe TRBD1 (5 bases). This CDR3 comprises 14 residues. CDR1 SGHAT and CDR2 FQNNGV come from the germline V gene. The V end lost 2 bases, the J end lost 7 bases, and 14 bases lay between the germline ends. CDR3 region: CASSLLGTRVGYTF. DNA for the CDR3: TGTGCCAGCAGCTTACTAGGGACCCGCGTTGGCTACACCTTC.